This TCR beta chain was sequenced in a study of T cell responses to AZD1222 COVID-19 vaccine. Points from the study as a whole: Across the whole spike, CD4 TCRs peaked at regions 160-218 and 743-854.

Libraries were prepared by immunoSEQ multiplex PCR; TCRdb keeps only in-frame clonotypes and omits some of them. This sample carries nearly 110,000 clones, roughly 87% of them seen once, and the ten largest clones take 6.5% to 10%. Of note for this clone: The target antigen is unknown.

The CDR3 length is 14 residues. The germline V gene encodes CDR1 SNHLY and CDR2 FYNNEI. With 6 bases clipped from V and 7 bases from J, the junction kept 4 bases outside the gene matches. The V call is TRBV2, the J call TRBJ2-1, with TRBD2 matching 12 bases. The sequence was collected from an adult who received the AZD1222 COVID-19 vaccine. The sequenced sample was peripheral blood, obtained 28 days after the second AZD1222 dose. CDR3 DNA sequence: TGTGCCAGCAGAGCTAGCGGGGGGGCTAATGAGCAGTTCTTC. Protein product: CASRASGGANEQFF.